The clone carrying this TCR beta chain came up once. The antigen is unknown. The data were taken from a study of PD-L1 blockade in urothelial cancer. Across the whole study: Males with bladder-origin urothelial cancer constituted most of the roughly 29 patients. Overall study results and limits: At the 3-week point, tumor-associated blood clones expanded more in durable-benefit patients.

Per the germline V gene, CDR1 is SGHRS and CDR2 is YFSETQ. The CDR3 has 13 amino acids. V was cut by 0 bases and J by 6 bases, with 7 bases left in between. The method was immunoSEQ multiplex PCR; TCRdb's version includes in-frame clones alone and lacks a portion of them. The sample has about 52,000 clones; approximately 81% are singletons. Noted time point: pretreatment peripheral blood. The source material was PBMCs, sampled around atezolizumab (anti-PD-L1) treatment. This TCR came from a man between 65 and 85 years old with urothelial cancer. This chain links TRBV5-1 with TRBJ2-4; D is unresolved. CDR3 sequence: CASSLAMRNIQYF. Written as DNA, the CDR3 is TGCGCCAGCAGCTTGGCGATGAGAAACATTCAGTACTTC.